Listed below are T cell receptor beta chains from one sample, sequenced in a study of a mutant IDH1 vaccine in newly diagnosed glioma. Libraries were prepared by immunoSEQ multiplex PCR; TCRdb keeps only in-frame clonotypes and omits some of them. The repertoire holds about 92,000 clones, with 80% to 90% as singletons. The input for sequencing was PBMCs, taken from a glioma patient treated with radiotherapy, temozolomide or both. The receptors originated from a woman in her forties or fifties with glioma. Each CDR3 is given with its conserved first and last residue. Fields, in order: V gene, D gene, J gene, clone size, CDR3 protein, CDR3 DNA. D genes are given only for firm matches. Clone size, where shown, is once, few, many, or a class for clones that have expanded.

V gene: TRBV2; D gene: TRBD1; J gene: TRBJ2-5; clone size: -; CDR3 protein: CASSRDRGSETQYF; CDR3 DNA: TGTGCCAGCAGTCGGGACAGGGGGAGCGAGACCCAGTACTTC
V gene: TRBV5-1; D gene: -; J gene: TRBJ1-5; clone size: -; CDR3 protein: CASSLDGSVAQPQHF; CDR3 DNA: TGCGCCAGCAGCTTGGATGGATCAGTAGCTCAGCCCCAGCATTTT
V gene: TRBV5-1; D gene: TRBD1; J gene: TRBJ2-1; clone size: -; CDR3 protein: CASSLATGTGAYNEQFF; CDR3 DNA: TGCGCCAGCAGCTTGGCTACCGGGACAGGGGCCTACAATGAGCAGTTCTTC
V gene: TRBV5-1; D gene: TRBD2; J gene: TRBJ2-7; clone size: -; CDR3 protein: CASSPRTSSHEQYF; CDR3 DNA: TGCGCCAGCAGCCCGCGGACTAGTTCCCACGAGCAGTACTTC
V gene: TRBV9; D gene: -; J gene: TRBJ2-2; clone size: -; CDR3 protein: CASSVSIVTGELFF; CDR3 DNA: TGTGCCAGCAGCGTATCTATAGTTACCGGGGAGCTGTTTTTT
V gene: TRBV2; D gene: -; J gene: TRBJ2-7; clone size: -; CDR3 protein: CASSEAHPGQGDEQYF; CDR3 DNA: TGTGCCAGCAGTGAAGCGCATCCGGGCCAAGGGGACGAGCAGTACTTC
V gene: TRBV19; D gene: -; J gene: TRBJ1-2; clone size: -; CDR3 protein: CASSTVYGYTF; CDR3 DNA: TGTGCCAGTTCGACGGTCTATGGCTACACCTTC
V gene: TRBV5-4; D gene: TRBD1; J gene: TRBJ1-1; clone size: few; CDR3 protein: CASSIFRDRPEAFF; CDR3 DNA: TGTGCCAGCAGCATCTTCCGGGACAGACCCGAAGCTTTCTTT
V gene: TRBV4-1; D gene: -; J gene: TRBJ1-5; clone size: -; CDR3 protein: CASSQARGPLQPQHF; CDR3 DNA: TGCGCCAGCAGCCAAGCCCGAGGACCTCTCCAGCCCCAGCATTTT
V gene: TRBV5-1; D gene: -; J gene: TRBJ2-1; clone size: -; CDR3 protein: CASSFNRPSYNEQFF; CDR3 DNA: TGCGCCAGCAGCTTTAACAGACCCTCCTACAATGAGCAGTTCTTC
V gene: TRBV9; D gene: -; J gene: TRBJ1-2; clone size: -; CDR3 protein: CASSVAGAGQSYTF; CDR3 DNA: TGTGCCAGCAGCGTAGCGGGGGCAGGGCAGAGCTACACCTTC
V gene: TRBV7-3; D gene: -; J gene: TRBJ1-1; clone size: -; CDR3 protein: CASSSQGGETEAFF; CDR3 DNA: TGTGCCAGCAGCTCACAGGGAGGGGAAACTGAAGCTTTCTTT
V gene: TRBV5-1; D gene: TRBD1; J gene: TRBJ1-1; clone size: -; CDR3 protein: CASTQAGQGRGNTEAFF; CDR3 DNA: TGCGCCAGCACACAAGCGGGACAGGGGCGAGGAAACACTGAAGCTTTCTTT
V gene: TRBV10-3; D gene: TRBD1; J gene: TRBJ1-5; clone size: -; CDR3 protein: CAISGKTGDNQPQHF; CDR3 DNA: TGTGCCATCAGTGGCAAGACAGGGGACAATCAGCCCCAGCATTTT
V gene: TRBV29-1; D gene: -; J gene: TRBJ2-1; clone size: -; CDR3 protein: CSGDGGVFYNEQFF; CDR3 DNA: TGCAGCGGCGATGGCGGGGTCTTCTACAATGAGCAGTTCTTC
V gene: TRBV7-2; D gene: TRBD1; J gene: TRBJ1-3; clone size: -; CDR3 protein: CASSPGTASGNTIYF; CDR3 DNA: TGTGCCAGCAGCCCGGGGACAGCCTCTGGAAACACCATATATTTT
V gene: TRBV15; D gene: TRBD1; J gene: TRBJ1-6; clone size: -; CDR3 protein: CATSRVTGFGSPLHF; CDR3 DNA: TGTGCCACCAGCAGAGTGACAGGGTTCGGTTCACCCCTCCACTTT
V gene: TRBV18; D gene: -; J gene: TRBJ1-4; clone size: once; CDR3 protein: CASSPIRQSNEKLFF; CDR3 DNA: TGTGCCAGCTCACCAATTCGGCAGTCTAATGAAAAACTGTTTTTT
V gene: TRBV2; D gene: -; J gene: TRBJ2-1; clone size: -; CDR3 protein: CASGWVDEQFF; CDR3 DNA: TGTGCCAGCGGGTGGGTGGATGAGCAGTTCTTC
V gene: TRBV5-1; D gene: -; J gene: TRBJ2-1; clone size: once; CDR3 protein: CASSLARGGNEQFF; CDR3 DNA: TGCGCCAGCAGCTTGGCCCGGGGTGGCAATGAGCAGTTCTTC
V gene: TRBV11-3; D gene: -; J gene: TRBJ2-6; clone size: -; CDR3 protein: CASKGGGTPSGANVLTF; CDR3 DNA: TGTGCCAGCAAGGGTGGAGGGACCCCATCTGGGGCCAACGTCCTGACTTTC
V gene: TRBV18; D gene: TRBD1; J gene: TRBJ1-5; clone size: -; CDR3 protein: CASSLGQGRQPQHF; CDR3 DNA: TGTGCCAGCTCCCTGGGACAGGGACGGCAGCCCCAGCATTTT
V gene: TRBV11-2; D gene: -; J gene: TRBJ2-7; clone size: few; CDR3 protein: CASSLDPQGRQYF; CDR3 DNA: TGTGCCAGCAGCTTAGATCCCCAGGGACGGCAGTACTTC
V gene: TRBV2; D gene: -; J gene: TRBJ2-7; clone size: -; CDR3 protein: CASRKGGRGIEQYF; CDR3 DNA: TGTGCCAGCCGTAAGGGGGGCAGGGGAATCGAGCAGTACTTC
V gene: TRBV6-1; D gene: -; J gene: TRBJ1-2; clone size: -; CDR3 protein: CASSEYPRLGDYGYTF; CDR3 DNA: TGTGCCAGCAGTGAATATCCTAGACTGGGTGACTATGGCTACACCTTC
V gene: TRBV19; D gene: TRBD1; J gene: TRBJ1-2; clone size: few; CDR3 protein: CASTDRHYGYTF; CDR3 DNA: TGTGCCAGTACGGACAGGCACTATGGCTACACCTTC
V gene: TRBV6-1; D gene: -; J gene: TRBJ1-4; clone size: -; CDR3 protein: CASRPGPNEKLFF; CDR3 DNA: TGTGCCAGTAGACCGGGTCCAAATGAAAAACTGTTTTTT
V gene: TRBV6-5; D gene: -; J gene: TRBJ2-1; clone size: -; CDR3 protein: CASSLNREQFF; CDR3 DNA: TGTGCCAGCTCCCTTAACCGGGAGCAGTTCTTC
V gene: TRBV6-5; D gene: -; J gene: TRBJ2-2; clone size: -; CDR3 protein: CASSYNSFTGELFF; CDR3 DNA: TGTGCCAGCAGTTACAACTCCTTCACCGGGGAGCTGTTTTTT
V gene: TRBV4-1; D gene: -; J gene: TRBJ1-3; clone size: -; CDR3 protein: CASSQGIGRGNTIYF; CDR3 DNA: TGCGCCAGCAGCCAAGGGATTGGAAGAGGAAACACCATATATTTT
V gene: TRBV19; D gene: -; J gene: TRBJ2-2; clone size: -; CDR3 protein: CATTGRYTGELFF; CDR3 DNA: TGTGCCACTACTGGCAGATACACCGGGGAGCTGTTTTTT
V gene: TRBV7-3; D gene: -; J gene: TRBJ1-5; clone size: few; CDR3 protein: CASSLWVGQPQHF; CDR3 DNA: TGTGCCAGCAGCTTATGGGTAGGACAGCCCCAGCATTTT
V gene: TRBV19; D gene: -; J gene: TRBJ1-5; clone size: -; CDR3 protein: CASTTGGNQPQHF; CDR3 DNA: TGTGCCAGTACAACGGGGGGGAATCAGCCCCAGCATTTT
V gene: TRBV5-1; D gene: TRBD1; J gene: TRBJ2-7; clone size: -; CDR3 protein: CASSLAGQGGEQYF; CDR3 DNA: TGCGCCAGCAGCTTGGCGGGACAGGGGGGTGAGCAGTACTTC
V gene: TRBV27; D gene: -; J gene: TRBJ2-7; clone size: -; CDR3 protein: CASSLPWEPEQYF; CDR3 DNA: TGTGCCAGCAGTTTACCGTGGGAGCCTGAGCAGTACTTC
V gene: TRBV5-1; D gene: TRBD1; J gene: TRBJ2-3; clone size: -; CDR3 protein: CASSFPTTGGTDTQYF; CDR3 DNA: TGCGCCAGCAGCTTCCCCACGACAGGGGGGACAGATACGCAGTATTTT
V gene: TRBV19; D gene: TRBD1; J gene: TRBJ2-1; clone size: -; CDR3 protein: CASKSFSTGNNEQFF; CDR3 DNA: TGTGCCAGTAAGTCCTTCTCGACAGGGAACAATGAGCAGTTCTTC
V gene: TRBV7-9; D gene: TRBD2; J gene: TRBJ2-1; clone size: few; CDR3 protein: CASSLGLAGVTEEQFF; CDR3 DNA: TGTGCCAGCAGCTTAGGACTAGCGGGGGTCACGGAGGAGCAGTTCTTC
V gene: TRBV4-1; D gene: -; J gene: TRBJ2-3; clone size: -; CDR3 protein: CASSQVRGATDTQYF; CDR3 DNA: TGCGCCAGCAGCCAGGTTCGGGGGGCAACAGATACGCAGTATTTT
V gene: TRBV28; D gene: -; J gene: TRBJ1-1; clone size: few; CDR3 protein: CASSVAYISNTEAFF; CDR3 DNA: TGTGCCAGCAGTGTGGCATACATATCGAACACTGAAGCTTTCTTT
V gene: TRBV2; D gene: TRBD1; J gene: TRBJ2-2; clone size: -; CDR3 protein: CASRDRVGGTGELFF; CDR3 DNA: TGTGCCAGCAGGGACAGGGTTGGGGGCACCGGGGAGCTGTTTTTT
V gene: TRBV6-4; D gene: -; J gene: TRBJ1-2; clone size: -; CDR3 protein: CASLTVGVRYYGYTF; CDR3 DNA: TGTGCCAGCCTCACCGTCGGGGTCCGCTACTATGGCTACACCTTC
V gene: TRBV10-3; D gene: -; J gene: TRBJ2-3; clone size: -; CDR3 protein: CAIRVDGTDTQYF; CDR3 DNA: TGTGCCATCAGGGTGGACGGCACAGATACGCAGTATTTT
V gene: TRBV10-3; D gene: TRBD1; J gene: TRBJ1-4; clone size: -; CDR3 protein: CATGQGNEKLFF; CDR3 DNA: TGTGCCACGGGACAGGGTAATGAAAAACTGTTTTTT
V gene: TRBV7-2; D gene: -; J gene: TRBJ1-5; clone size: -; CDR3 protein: CASSYQGWGNQPQHF; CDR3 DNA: TGTGCCAGCAGCTACCAGGGTTGGGGCAATCAGCCCCAGCATTTT
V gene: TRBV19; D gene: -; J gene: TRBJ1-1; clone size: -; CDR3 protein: CASLGRQPNTEAFF; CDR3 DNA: TGTGCCAGTCTAGGGAGGCAGCCGAACACTGAAGCTTTCTTT
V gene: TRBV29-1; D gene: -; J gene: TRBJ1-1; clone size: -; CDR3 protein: CSVVVAHTEAFF; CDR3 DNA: TGCAGCGTTGTTGTAGCGCACACTGAAGCTTTCTTT
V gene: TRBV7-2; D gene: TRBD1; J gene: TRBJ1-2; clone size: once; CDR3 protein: CASSFPGTGAFYTF; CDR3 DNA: TGTGCCAGCAGCTTCCCCGGGACAGGGGCCTTCTACACCTTC
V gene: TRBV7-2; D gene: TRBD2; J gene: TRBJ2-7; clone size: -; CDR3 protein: CATTSGYEQYF; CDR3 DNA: TGTGCCACAACTAGCGGCTACGAGCAGTACTTC
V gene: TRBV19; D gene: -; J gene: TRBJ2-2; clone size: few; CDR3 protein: CAITTVPGELFF; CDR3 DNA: TGTGCCATTACGACAGTGCCCGGGGAGCTGTTTTTT
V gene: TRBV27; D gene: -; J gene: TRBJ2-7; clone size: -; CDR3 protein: CASSPRGSYEQYF; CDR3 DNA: TGTGCCAGCAGTCCCCGGGGCTCCTACGAGCAGTACTTC
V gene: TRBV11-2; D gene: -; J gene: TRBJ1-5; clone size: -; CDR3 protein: CASSKDSNQPQHF; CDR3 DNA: TGTGCCAGCAGCAAGGACAGCAATCAGCCCCAGCATTTT
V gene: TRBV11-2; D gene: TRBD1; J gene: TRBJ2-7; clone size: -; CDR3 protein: CASSFRTGQSDEQYF; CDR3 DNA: TGTGCCAGCAGCTTTCGGACAGGGCAGAGTGACGAGCAGTACTTC